The 28 T cell receptor beta chains presented below share a single source sample, sequenced in a study of blood T cell repertoires in COVID-19. Produced via immunoSEQ multiplex PCR; TCRdb's table is partial and in-frame only. The sample consists of about 340,000 clones, 90% to 95% of them appearing once. The sequenced material came from peripheral blood. The origin of the receptors is a woman under 30 who had recovered from COVID-19.

The rearrangement links TRBV7-6 to TRBJ2-5; D remains ambiguous. Trimming pared 1 base from V and 4 bases from J, leaving 19 bases between. Germline V gene lookup returns CDR1 SGHVS and CDR2 FNYEAQ. The CDR3 length is 17 residues. The CDR3 DNA follows: TGTGCCAGCAGCTTAGAGGTTTTTAGCTACGACGGAGAGACCCAGTACTTC. This encodes CASSLEVFSYDGETQYF.

The V call is TRBV18, the J call TRBJ2-6; TRBD1 might be the D (5 bases). The V and J ends lost 2 bases and 2 bases respectively, with 7 bases between them. CDR3 length: 15 residues. CDR1 and CDR2 from the germline V gene are KGHSH and LQKENI. For the CDR3, the DNA is TGTGCCAGCTCACCAGACAGAGCTGGGGCCAACGTCCTGACTTTC. Its translation: CASSPDRAGANVLTF.

This chain's CDR3 is CASSPLAEAYEQYV. CDR3 sequence (DNA): TGTGCCAGCAGCCCACTAGCGGAGGCCTACGAGCAGTACGTC. The chain is built from TRBV28 and TRBJ2-7; 8 nucleotides align to TRBD2. This CDR3 comprises 14 residues. Per the germline V gene, CDR1 is MDHEN and CDR2 is SYDVKM. Unmatched junction bases numbered 6, after V lost 6 bases and J lost 2 bases.

V and J are TRBV10-1 and TRBJ2-2; 10 bases agree with TRBD2. Germline CDR1 is WNHNN and CDR2 is SYGVQD (reference sequence). With 11 bases clipped from V and 7 bases from J, the junction kept 16 bases outside the gene matches. CDR3 length: 16 residues. The CDR3 region has the DNA TGCGCCGTAAGGGCCAAGCGGGAGGGCCCGGGCGGGGAGCTGTTTTTT. This translates into CAVRAKREGPGGELFF.

The genes are TRBV7-9 and TRBJ2-3, with D possibly matching TRBD2 (6 bases). The germline V gene has CDR1 SEHNR and CDR2 FQNEAQ (reference sequence). This CDR3 contains 12 residues. With 5 bases removed from V and 11 bases from J, the gap between germline ends came to 14 bases. CDR3 sequence: CASSQDLGGQYF. The CDR3 nucleotides are TGTGCCAGCAGCCAGGACTTGGGGGGGCAGTATTTT.

CDR3 sequence (DNA): TGTGCCAGCAGCCAACCAGGTTTTAACTATGGCTACACCTTC. Translation gives CASSQPGFNYGYTF. The chain uses TRBV3-1 (or the pseudogene TRBV3-2) and TRBJ1-2; no clear D. The ends were cut back, 2 bases at V and 1 base at J, with 8 bases in the middle. Germline V lookup: CDR1 LGHDT, CDR2 YNNKEL (reference sequence). The CDR3 covers 14 residues.

The J gene is TRBJ2-3, the V gene TRBV24-1; possibly TRBD1 for D (6 bases). The V end was cut by 7 bases, the J end by 3 bases, with 13 bases between. The CDR3 consists of 14 residues. The germline gives CDR1 KGHDR, CDR2 SFDVKD. CDR3 nucleotide sequence: TGTGCCACCAGCAAAGGGCAGGGGACAGATACGCAGTATTTT. Amino acids: CATSKGQGTDTQYF.

This clone was seen a handful of times. V gene TRBV11-2 combines with J gene TRBJ1-6; 10 bases fit TRBD1. The junction had 1 base not matched to a gene; V was cut back by 1 base and J by 7 bases. Germline loops: CDR1 SGHAT, CDR2 FQNNGV. This CDR3 is 15 amino acids long. CDR3 sequence reads: CASSLGQGANSPLHF. The CDR3 coding sequence is TGTGCCAGCAGCTTAGGACAGGGGGCGAATTCACCCCTCCACTTT.

The genes are TRBV5-4 and TRBJ2-5; D unclear. The CDR3 is made up of 15 amino acids. From germline, CDR1 is SGHNT and CDR2 YYREEE (reference sequence). The V end was cut by 4 bases, the J end by 2 bases, with 15 bases between. CDR3 sequence (DNA): TGTGCCAGCAGCGCAACCCACAAGACTCAAGAGACCCAGTACTTC. Its protein is CASSATHKTQETQYF.

The chain is built from TRBV28 and TRBJ2-4; 8 nucleotides line up with TRBD2. CDR1 is MDHEN and CDR2 is SYDVKM in the germline V gene. The CDR3 is 15 residues long. With 3 bases clipped from V and 6 bases from J, the junction kept 7 bases outside the gene matches. The CDR3 region has the DNA TGTGCCAGCAGTTTTCATAGCGGGACTCGAAACATTCAGTACTTC. Encoded protein: CASSFHSGTRNIQYF.

This clone turned up a few times. The chain is built from TRBV11-3 and TRBJ2-5, with 7 bases fitting TRBD2. With V trimmed by 4 bases and J by 4 bases, 9 bases remained unmatched. The CDR3 contains 15 residues. The germline V gene encodes CDR1 SGHNT and CDR2 YENEEA. CDR3 nucleotide sequence: TGTGCCAGCAGCTGGAACCTAGGGAGGGGAGAGACCCAGTACTTC. Its translation: CASSWNLGRGETQYF.

V is TRBV7-2 and J is TRBJ2-5; 13 bases line up with TRBD2. V was pared by 1 base and J by 5 bases, with 4 bases of the junction left unmatched. Germline V gene sequence: CDR1 SGHTA, CDR2 FQGNSA. The CDR3 is 16 amino acids. CDR3 residues: CASSLELAGGLETQYF. Here the CDR3 DNA reads TGTGCCAGCAGCTTAGAACTAGCGGGAGGGCTGGAGACCCAGTACTTC.

The chain has TRBV24-1 and TRBJ2-2; 10 bases fit TRBD2. The J segment lost 6 bases and the V segment lost 3 bases, leaving 3 bases of the junction unmatched. CDR1 is KGHDR, CDR2 SFDVKD, per germline. The CDR3 is 15 amino acids. CDR3 sequence reads: CATSDLAGAAGELFF. CDR3 sequence (DNA): TGTGCCACCAGTGATCTAGCGGGAGCGGCCGGGGAGCTGTTTTTT.

The V gene is TRBV29-1, the J gene TRBJ1-5, with a weak D call TRBD1 (6 bases). This CDR3 is 16 amino acids long. Trimming took 5 bases from V and 1 from J, leaving 18 bases between them. Germline assignment: CDR1 SQVTM and CDR2 ANQGSEA. CDR3 in DNA: TGCAGCGTTTTATGGGCAAGTGGGACAAGCAATCAGCCCCAGCATTTT. Amino acids: CSVLWASGTSNQPQHF.

V and J are TRBV28 and TRBJ2-5, with D possibly being TRBD1 (5 bases). The germline V gene encodes CDR1 MDHEN and CDR2 SYDVKM. The length of the CDR3 is 15 residues. The V end was cut by 6 bases, the J end by 0 bases, with 14 bases between. The CDR3 DNA sequence: TGTGCCAGCAGCCTCAGGGAATGGTACCAAGAGACCCAGTACTTC. Residues: CASSLREWYQETQYF.

This clone has a count of ten or more. J is TRBJ1-3 and V is TRBV12-5; D perhaps matches TRBD1 (5 bases). The germline gives CDR1 LGHNT, CDR2 FRNRAP. The CDR3 has 17 residues. With 1 base removed from V and 0 bases from J, the gap between germline ends came to 13 bases. CDR3: CASGLDPDSYSGNTIYF. The CDR3 DNA reads TGTGCTAGTGGTTTGGACCCCGACAGTTACTCTGGAAACACCATATATTTT.

This chain joins TRBV6-5 and TRBJ1-5, with D perhaps TRBD1 (6 bases). V dropped 4 bases and J dropped 2 bases, with 9 bases sitting between them. Per germline, CDR1 MNHEY and CDR2 SVGAGI. The CDR3 runs to 14 residues. The chain's CDR3 is CASSSGQRNQPQHF. CDR3 nucleotide sequence: TGTGCCAGCAGTTCCGGACAGCGCAATCAGCCCCAGCATTTT.

The chain is built from TRBV7-8 and TRBJ2-1, with D possibly being TRBD1 (6 bases). CDR1 is SGHVS and CDR2 is FQNEAQ in the germline V gene. V was trimmed by 3 bases and J by 4 bases, leaving 10 bases between them. The CDR3 has 14 amino acids. The CDR3 loop reads CASSFSRGYNEQFF. The CDR3 region has the DNA TGTGCCAGCAGCTTTAGCAGGGGTTACAATGAGCAGTTCTTC.

This clone was seen a single time. The V call is TRBV18, the J call TRBJ2-1; TRBD2 agrees at 7 bases. Germline CDR1 is KGHSH and CDR2 is LQKENI. V was clipped by 4 bases and J by 7 bases; unmatched bases: 7. This CDR3 is built from 14 residues. CDR3 sequence: CASSQRDAPNEQFF. Here the CDR3 DNA reads TGTGCCAGCTCACAGCGGGACGCCCCGAATGAGCAGTTCTTC.

The chain couples TRBV10-3 to TRBJ2-5; D gene ambiguous. The CDR3 totals 14 residues. Germline CDR1 reads ENHRY; CDR2 reads SYGVKD. The V end lost 3 bases, the J end lost 3 bases, and 11 bases lay between the germline ends. CDR3 region: CAISDGVPEETQYF. CDR3 bases: TGTGCCATCAGTGATGGAGTCCCGGAAGAGACCCAGTACTTC.

This clone was seen a few times. The V gene is TRBV4-1, the J gene TRBJ1-6; 8 bases agree with TRBD1. Looked up from germline, CDR1 is MGHRA and CDR2 is YSYEKL. The CDR3 spans 15 residues. V lost 2 bases to trimming and J lost 10 bases; unmatched junction nucleotides: 7. The CDR3 DNA is TGCGCCAGCAGCCAACCCCGGACAGGGAAATCACCCCTCCACTTT. It specifies CASSQPRTGKSPLHF.

This chain links TRBV7-2 with TRBJ1-3, with TRBD1 as a possible D gene (5 bases). CDR3 length: 15 amino acids. The V and J ends lost 5 bases and 0 bases respectively, with 11 bases between them. In germline, CDR1 is SGHTA, CDR2 FQGNSA. The CDR3 spells CASSPYRTSGNTIYF. As DNA, the CDR3 is TGTGCCAGCAGCCCGTACAGGACCTCTGGAAACACCATATATTTT.

About this clone: Additional DNA sequences in this sample encode the identical CDR3. The chain carries TRBV7-8 and TRBJ2-1; 10 bases fit TRBD2. Germline loops: CDR1 SGHVS, CDR2 FQNEAQ. V was clipped by 1 base and J by 6 bases; unmatched bases: 3. The CDR3 has 15 residues. DNA of the CDR3: TGTGCCAGCAGCTTAGAACTAGCGGGAATCAATGAGCAGTTCTTC. It translates to CASSLELAGINEQFF.

This clone was detected only a few times. The genes are TRBV6-5 and TRBJ1-1; 8 bases are shared with TRBD1. CDR3 length: 13 residues. V gave up 5 bases and J gave up 4 bases; unmatched junction bases: 3. Germline lookup yields CDR1 MNHEY and CDR2 SVGAGI. Here the CDR3 reads CASSPGTGTEAFF. The CDR3 DNA sequence: TGTGCCAGCAGTCCCGGGACAGGCACTGAAGCTTTCTTT.

As concerns this clone: At one end the junction does not follow the germline gene, possibly because of a read error. The chain combines TRBV27 with TRBJ2-1, with D possibly matching TRBD2 (6 bases). Germline V gene sequence: CDR1 MNHEY, CDR2 SMNVEV (reference sequence). The CDR3 covers 15 residues. The CDR3 loop is CVSRLAGSPYNEQFF. The CDR3 DNA reads as TGTGTCAGCAGGTTGGCGGGAAGTCCCTACAATGAGCAGTTCTTC.

CDR3 in amino acids: CATSDRPGTSGRGIYNEQFF. The CDR3 region has the DNA TGTGCCACCAGTGACCGACCCGGGACTAGCGGGAGGGGAATCTACAATGAGCAGTTCTTC. This chain links TRBV24-1 with TRBJ2-1; TRBD2 matches at 16 bases. The CDR3 runs to 20 residues. V lost 4 bases, J lost 3 bases, and 11 bases stayed unmatched. CDR1 and CDR2 (germline): KGHDR, SFDVKD.

This clone has a single count. J is TRBJ1-5 and V is TRBV25-1; weak D call: TRBD1 (6 bases). The V gene lost 5 bases and the J gene lost 0 bases, with 17 bases spanning the gap. The CDR3 is 17 amino acids. The germline gives CDR1 MGHDK, CDR2 SYGVNS. The CDR3: CASSPGGGGNSNQPQHF. CDR3 nucleotide sequence: TGTGCCAGCAGTCCCGGGGGAGGGGGAAATAGCAATCAGCCCCAGCATTTT.

This chain links TRBV12-3 or TRBV12-4 with TRBJ1-5; D unresolved. V dropped 7 bases and J dropped 1 base, with 5 bases sitting between them. The CDR3 is 12 amino acids. The CDR3 bases are TGTGCCAGCACCCGGAGCAATCAGCCCCAGCATTTT. This sequence encodes CASTRSNQPQHF.